This is a list of T cell receptor beta chains from one sample in a study of blood T cell repertoires in COVID-19. The method was immunoSEQ multiplex PCR; TCRdb's version includes in-frame clones alone and lacks a portion of them. The sample comprises 350,000 to 450,000 clones, 91% of which are singletons, and just over 0.85% rests with the top ten. Sequences were obtained from PBMCs or T cells enriched from blood (not recorded which). The origin of the receptors is a woman between 40 and 50 years old who had been exposed to COVID-19. The CDR3 runs from the conserved cysteine through the conserved F or W. The order of the fields is clone size, V gene, J gene, D gene, CDR3 DNA, CDR3 protein. A D gene is named only where the DNA matches it firmly. Clone size, where shown, is once, few, many, or a class for clones that have expanded.

.	TRBV5-1	TRBJ1-1	.	TGCGCCAGCAGCCCCTACAGGGTCAACACTGAAGCTTTCTTT	CASSPYRVNTEAFF
.	TRBV7-9	TRBJ2-5	.	TGTGCCAGCAGCCCCTTCGGGGCAGGGGATCACGAGACCCAGTACTTC	CASSPFGAGDHETQYF
.	TRBV6-6	TRBJ2-2	.	TGTGCCAGCAGAGACGGAGCTGGAGCCGGGGAGCTGTTTTTT	CASRDGAGAGELFF
.	TRBV12-5	TRBJ1-5	.	TGTGCTAGTGGCCTTTTGGAAGTAGCGGTTAGCAATCAGCCCCAGCATTTT	CASGLLEVAVSNQPQHF
.	TRBV19	TRBJ1-5	.	TGTGCCAGTAGTACCCAGGACATGACCAATCAGCCCCAGCATTTT	CASSTQDMTNQPQHF
.	TRBV24-1	TRBJ2-3	.	TGTGCCACCAGTGATTTGCGGCTAGAAAGTACAGATACGCAGTATTTT	CATSDLRLESTDTQYF
once	TRBV4-1	TRBJ2-1	TRBD2	TGCGCCAGCAGCCAAGATCTTGGGCGGGGGTCCTACAATGAGCAGTTCTTC	CASSQDLGRGSYNEQFF
few	TRBV5-1	TRBJ1-6	.	TGCGCCAGCAGCTTGCGTGGGCAGGGGCTACCTTCAGGAACCTATAATTCACCCCTCCACTTT	CASSLRGQGLPSGTYNSPLHF
.	TRBV5-5	TRBJ1-1	TRBD1	TGTGCCAGCAGCTACGACAGGGGGCGCGTTGAAGCTTTCTTT	CASSYDRGRVEAFF
.	TRBV2	TRBJ2-5	TRBD2	TGTGCCAGCAGTCTACGACCGGGACTAGCGGGAGGGCAGGAGACCCAGTACTTC	CASSLRPGLAGGQETQYF
.	TRBV2	TRBJ1-5	.	TGTGCCAGCACCGCCACCAGGGGCCCACCGGGAACCCAGCATTTT	CASTATRGPPGTQHF
.	TRBV10-3	TRBJ1-1	TRBD1	TGTGCCATCAGTGCCGACAGGGTAGGATCGAACACTGAAGCTTTCTTT	CAISADRVGSNTEAFF
.	TRBV12-3/TRBV12-4	TRBJ1-2	TRBD1	TGTGCCAGCAGGATCCGGGACAGGGCTTGGTACACCTTC	CASRIRDRAWYTF
.	TRBV2	TRBJ2-3	TRBD1	TGTGCCAGCAGTAAGACAGGGCGCACAGATACGCAGTATTTT	CASSKTGRTDTQYF
.	TRBV25-1	TRBJ2-1	TRBD1	TGTGCCAGCAGGGCCGGGACAGGGTACTACAATGAGCAGTTCTTC	CASRAGTGYYNEQFF
.	TRBV3-1/TRBV3-2	TRBJ1-3	.	TGTGCCAGCCGACCGACATCTGGAAACACCATATATTTT	CASRPTSGNTIYF